This T cell receptor (beta chain) comes out of a study of OX40 agonist ivuxolimab in advanced cancers. Study-level background: Ivuxolimab, which targeted the costimulatory receptor OX40 (CD134), was an agonistic, fully human IgG2 monoclonal antibody. Intravenous ivuxolimab was administered to patients every 2 weeks at six dose levels: 0.01, 0.1, 0.3, 1.5, 3 and 10 mg/kg. Of the approximately 53 patients in dose escalation, 19 had hepatocellular carcinoma, around 15 had melanoma, 9 had renal cell carcinoma and 9 had head and neck cancer. A male proportion of 70% to 90% and a mean age of 60 years, ranging from about 23 to 90, were recorded for the dose-escalation cohort. Prior anti-PD-1, anti-PD-L1 or anti-CTLA-4 therapy was permitted, and checkpoint inhibitors had been received by less than 45% of dose-escalation patients. Partial responses were achieved by three dose-escalation patients, of whom one had hepatocellular carcinoma and two had cutaneous melanoma. Peripheral TCRbeta sequencing aimed to test whether ivuxolimab altered TCR sequence diversity and caused clonal T-cell expansion. The paper reports the monotherapy dose-escalation portion (N of about 50 patients) of the phase I ivuxolimab trial. Broad study findings and their caveats: The antigen specificity of the clonally expanded peripheral T cells was not determined. After ivuxolimab, more expanded clones were found on average in CD8+ T cells than in CD4+ T cells. Clonal expansion of both CD4+ and CD8+ blood T cells was observed from baseline to week 6 at doses 0.1 to 3.0 mg/kg. Low levels of normalized T-cell clonal expansion were also seen in some patients who did not respond. In the 0.1-3.0 mg/kg groups, partial responders were among the patients with the lowest normalized peripheral clonal expansion, particularly in CD8+ T cells.

Patients with autoimmune disease history or receiving systemic immunosuppression were excluded from the trial. Peripheral blood for TCR sequencing was collected from all dose cohorts at baseline, on cycle 4 day 1, and on cycle 7 day 1. The samples were drawn from a first-in-human, open-label, multicenter phase I dose-escalation trial of ivuxolimab. The trial enrolled adults with locally advanced or metastatic head and neck squamous cell, hepatocellular, melanoma or renal cell carcinoma. Before TCR sequencing, CD4+ and CD8+ T cells were separately sorted from peripheral blood. On this clone itself: No antigen is known for it. It has no much larger one-base neighbor in the sample; base qualities were not kept.

To sequence the TCRbeta CDR3 region, genomic DNA was isolated from the sorted cells. TCRbeta CDR3 regions were sequenced using the immunoSEQ Assay. TCRdb holds this immuneACCESS table with in-frame rearrangements only. Some clones are missing; in checked studies, unresolved V genes explain under half, and the rest has no known cause. A total of roughly 36,000 clones appear in this sample, less than 90% of them only once. The ten largest account for approximately 2% of the sample. V loses 1 base of germline sequence and J loses 0 bases, and the interval between the two ends is 11 bases. The germline V gene sets CDR1 to SGHRS and CDR2 to YFSETQ. The CDR3 goes from the cysteine to the phenylalanine over 16 residues. Just CDR3 DNA is preserved here, 48 bases in frame from base 1.

The clonotype originates from an adult with an advanced solid tumor such as melanoma, head and neck, liver or kidney cancer. The specimen was CD4+ or CD8+ T cells sorted from blood, collected in a trial of the OX40 agonist ivuxolimab. This sequence uses TRBV5-1 and TRBJ1-3, with no confident D gene call. The nucleotide sequence reads TGCGCCAGCAGCTTGAAAGAGCAAACCTCTGGAAACACCATATATTTT. The encoded protein is CASSLKEQTSGNTIYF. The entire variable domain, with the stretches around the CDR3 drawn from the reference TRBV5-1 and TRBJ1-3 proteins, is KAGVTQTPRYLIKTRGQQVTLSCSPISGHRSVSWYQQTPGQGLQFLFEYFSETQRNKGNFPGRFSGRQFSNSRSEMNVSTLELGDSALYLCASSLKEQTSGNTIYFGEGSWLTVV.